These 19 T cell receptor beta chains came from one sample sequenced in a study of cytomegalovirus exposure and HLA in healthy donors (dated 2017 in TCRdb). Library prep was done by the immunoSEQ multiplex PCR assay. The table was pulled from immuneACCESS by TCRdb, which kept in-frame rearrangements only. Such tables lose some clones; where checked, under half of the loss comes from unresolved V genes, and the rest has no known cause. The table for this sample lists about 110,000 clones; roughly 84% of them were counted only once. 3% of the sample is taken by the ten largest. Sequences were obtained from PBMCs. These TCRs come from a woman aged 18-29 years in good health and CMV-seronegative.

The chain recombines TRBV9 with TRBJ2-7, with 7 bases identical to TRBD1. With 2 bases clipped from V and 2 bases from J, the junction kept 7 bases outside the gene matches. The CDR3 runs 15 residues. The germline CDR1 and CDR2 sequences are SGDLS and YYNGEE. The CDR3 region is CASSVSGTETYEQYF. The DNA for the CDR3 is TGTGCCAGCAGCGTTTCTGGGACAGAGACCTACGAGCAGTACTTC.

CDR3 protein: CASSQAAASYEQYF. In nucleotides, the CDR3 is TGTGCCAGCAGCCAAGCTGCGGCCTCCTACGAGCAGTACTTC. The chain has TRBV4-2 and TRBJ2-7; D remains ambiguous. Germline CDR1 and CDR2: LGHNA and YNFKEQ. The CDR3 has 14 residues. Trimming took 1 base from V and 0 from J, leaving 7 bases between them.

This clone was observed a single time. J is TRBJ2-3 and V is TRBV28, with 9 bases identical to TRBD2. This CDR3 region has 14 residues. Germline lookup yields CDR1 MDHEN and CDR2 SYDVKM. J was trimmed by 0 bases and V by 11 bases; bases with no gene match: 6. For the CDR3, the DNA is TGTGCCGCCGCGGGGGGGATTAGCACAGATACGCAGTATTTT. It specifies CAAAGGISTDTQYF. The entire variable domain, with the rest obtained from reference TRBV28 and TRBJ2-3, is as follows: DVKVTQSSRYLVKRTGEKVFLECVQDMDHENMFWYRQDPGLGLRLIYFSYDVKMKEKGDIPEGYSVSREKKERFSLILESASTNQTSMYLCAAAGGISTDTQYFGPGTRLTVL.

This sequence joins TRBV18 and TRBJ1-1; D gene unclear. From germline, CDR1 is KGHSH and CDR2 LQKENI. This CDR3 is 14 amino acids long. V was shortened by 3 bases and J by 3 bases, with 11 bases between the two germline ends. CDR3 loop: CASSPRGMDTEAFF. The CDR3 nucleotides are TGTGCCAGCTCACCGCGGGGTATGGACACTGAAGCTTTCTTT. Variable domain in full (rest from reference TRBV18 and TRBJ1-1): NAGVMQNPRHLVRRRGQEARLRCSPMKGHSHVYWYRQLPEEGLKFMVYLQKENIIDESGMPKERFSAEFPKEGPSILRIQQVVRGDSAAYFCASSPRGMDTEAFFGQGTRLTVV.

CDR3 sequence (DNA): TGCAGCGTTGAACGGTCCTACGAGCAGTACTTC. Encoded protein: CSVERSYEQYF. The gene calls are TRBV29-1 and TRBJ2-7; no firm D call. Looked up from germline, CDR1 is SQVTM and CDR2 is ANQGSEA. This CDR3 comprises 11 residues. Between the trimmed V and J ends, which lost 2 bases and 1 base, there was a span of 3 bases.

This chain connects TRBV7-8 to TRBJ1-5; no definite D call. The CDR3 is 15 residues long. Germline values: CDR1 SGHVS, CDR2 FQNEAQ. V lost 3 bases, J lost 0 bases, and 9 bases lay in between. CDR3 nucleotide sequence: TGTGCCAGCAGCTTGGAGGTATATAGCAATCAGCCCCAGCATTTT. Protein sequence: CASSLEVYSNQPQHF.

This clone rates as medium-sized. The chain employs TRBV25-1 and TRBJ2-2, with 8 nucleotides matching TRBD2. V lost 5 bases and J lost 7; bases outside the gene matches: 3. Germline lookup yields CDR1 MGHDK and CDR2 SYGVNS. The CDR3 is 13 amino acids. The CDR3 is CASSRGGIGELFF. CDR3 DNA: TGTGCCAGCAGTCGGGGGGGCATCGGGGAGCTGTTTTTT.

V usage is TRBV15 and J usage is TRBJ1-2; possibly TRBD1 for D (5 bases). The V end was cut by 3 bases, the J end by 3 bases, with 11 bases between. The CDR3 length is 14 residues. Looked up from germline, CDR1 is LNHNV and CDR2 is YYDKDF (reference sequence). The DNA of the CDR3 is TGTGCCACCAGCAGGTGGGGGGGTGACTATGGCTACACCTTC. Amino acid sequence: CATSRWGGDYGYTF.

V and J are TRBV21-1 and TRBJ1-1. TRBV21-1 has pseudogene status. The CDR3 totals 17 residues. The CDR3 sequence: CASSSTSEEGRGTEAFF. DNA for the CDR3: TGTGCCAGCAGCAGTACTTCAGAAGAGGGAAGAGGAACTGAAGCTTTCTTT.

This rearrangement joins TRBV4-1 to TRBJ2-7; 8 nucleotides line up with TRBD1. Per germline, CDR1 MGHRA and CDR2 YSYEKL. With V trimmed by 6 bases and J by 6 bases, 19 bases remained unmatched. The CDR3 runs to 17 residues. CDR3 in amino acids: CASSLTTMGQARGEQYF. CDR3 DNA sequence: TGCGCCAGCAGTTTGACCACGATGGGACAGGCTCGAGGCGAGCAGTACTTC.

This clone came up once. This CDR3 reads CASSWTSGGVSQETQYF. In nucleotides, the CDR3 is TGTGCCAGCAGTTGGACTAGCGGGGGGGTCTCCCAAGAGACCCAGTACTTC. This rearrangement joins TRBV13 to TRBJ2-5, with 15 bases fitting TRBD2. There are 17 residues in the CDR3. CDR1 is PRHDT, CDR2 FYEKMQ, per germline (reference sequence). Trimming removed 6 bases from V and 1 base from J; junction bases left unmatched: 6.

The chain has TRBV2 and TRBJ1-5, with TRBD1 identical over 7 bases. V was clipped by 4 bases and J by 3 bases; unmatched bases: 6. The CDR3 is made up of 15 amino acids. Germline lookup yields CDR1 SNHLY and CDR2 FYNNEI. The CDR3 bases are TGTGCCAGCAGTGGACAGGGAGATGACAATCAGCCCCAGCATTTT. It translates to CASSGQGDDNQPQHF.

CDR3 bases: TGTGCCAGCAGTAAAGACCGGGCCAACCTCGGGGCCTACGAGCAGTACTTC. Its translation: CASSKDRANLGAYEQYF. This chain connects TRBV6-1 to TRBJ2-7; D perhaps matches TRBD2 (5 bases). Per germline, CDR1 MNHNS and CDR2 SASEGT. The CDR3 is made up of 17 amino acids. V lost 5 bases and J 2 bases, leaving 22 bases between the germline ends.

The V and J genes are TRBV7-2 and TRBJ2-3; 8 bases map to TRBD2. Germline V lookup: CDR1 SGHTA, CDR2 FQGNSA. The CDR3 runs 15 residues. The ends lost 5 bases at V and 1 base at J; junction bases unmatched: 5. CDR3 nucleotides: TGTGCCAGCAGCCCCGGGACTAGACGCACAGATACGCAGTATTTT. This translates into CASSPGTRRTDTQYF. Filled out from reference TRBV7-2 and TRBJ2-3, the complete variable domain reads GAGVSQSPSNKVTEKGKDVELRCDPISGHTALYWYRQSLGQGLEFLIYFQGNSAPDKSGLPSDRFSAERTGGSVSTLTIQRTQQEDSAVYLCASSPGTRRTDTQYFGPGTRLTVL.

V is TRBV19 and J is TRBJ2-3; D possibly corresponds to TRBD1 (5 bases). Germline loops: CDR1 LNHDA, CDR2 SQIVND (reference sequence). This CDR3 contains 13 residues. V lost 10 bases and J 4 bases, leaving 15 bases between the germline ends. The CDR3 nucleotides read TGTGCCACACAATTGGGGCCAGCAGATACGCAGTATTTT. It translates to CATQLGPADTQYF.

V and J are TRBV27 and TRBJ2-3; 12 bases are shared with TRBD2. V lost 5 bases and J lost 3; bases outside the gene matches: 3. Per the germline V gene, CDR1 is MNHEY and CDR2 is SMNVEV (reference sequence). The CDR3 is 15 amino acids. The CDR3: CASSMGLAGTDTQYF. The CDR3 DNA reads TGTGCCAGCAGTATGGGACTAGCGGGTACAGATACGCAGTATTTT.

The V and J genes are TRBV2 and TRBJ2-2, with D perhaps matching TRBD1 (6 bases). CDR1 is SNHLY and CDR2 is FYNNEI in the germline V gene. CDR3 length: 14 amino acids. Trimming stripped 4 bases from V and 1 base from J, with 7 bases between. The CDR3: CASSGTVNTGELFF. The CDR3 coding sequence is TGTGCCAGCAGTGGGACAGTGAACACCGGGGAGCTGTTTTTT.

A single count supports this clone. The rearrangement uses TRBV4-2 and TRBJ1-3; the D is unclear. The V gene lost 5 bases and the J gene lost 3 bases, with 17 bases spanning the gap. This CDR3 contains 16 residues. Looked up from germline, CDR1 is LGHNA and CDR2 is YNFKEQ. In nucleotides, the CDR3 is TGTGCCAGCAGCGAAGGTATAGGAGGTTATGGAAACACCATATATTTT. It yields the protein CASSEGIGGYGNTIYF.

The genes are TRBV27 and TRBJ2-1, with D possibly TRBD1 on 5 matching bases. Germline lookup yields CDR1 MNHEY and CDR2 SMNVEV (reference sequence). There are 14 residues in the CDR3. Trimming removed 0 bases from V and 4 bases from J, with 7 bases in between. CDR3 bases: TGTGCCAGCAGTTTATCGGACATGTACAATGAGCAGTTCTTC. Translation gives CASSLSDMYNEQFF.